Listed below are T cell receptor beta chains from one sample, sequenced in a study of T cells after yellow fever vaccination. One entry per CDR3 protein, called by TCRdb with MiXCR from the 5' RACE reads. The sample holds around 350,000 distinct CDR3 sequences, 6.2% seen once. The source was PBMCs, collected 5 days after the yellow fever booster vaccination. All receptors derive from a man aged 25 to 40 who received the YFV17D yellow fever vaccine. Both conserved end residues are part of each CDR3.

>TRBV29-1|13|TRBJ2-2
CSVGMGQVGELFF
>TRBV10-3|16|TRBJ2-7
CAISESLGRGSYEQYF
>TRBV5-8|14|TRBJ2-3
CASSLVSGIGTQYF
>TRBV10-2|15|TRBJ2-5
CASSESAGFKETQYF
>TRBV5-4|16|TRBJ2-2
CASSPFAGSNTGELFF
>TRBV5-4|16|TRBJ2-3
CASSLLRDPNTDTQYF
>TRBV11-2|15|TRBJ2-3
CASSLGPLARDTQYF
>TRBV18|16|TRBJ2-2
CASSPTEGTYTGELFF
>TRBV20-1|12|TRBJ2-7
CSAAGSSYEQYF
>TRBV13|14|TRBJ1-5
CASSLGQGAEPQHF